These 17 T cell receptor beta chains were sequenced from one sample in a study of TIL therapy for anti-PD-1-resistant metastatic lung cancer. The libraries were made with immunoSEQ v3. Libraries were prepared by immunoSEQ multiplex PCR; TCRdb keeps only in-frame clonotypes and omits some of them. Of tens of thousands of clones in the sample, around 86% were seen once. Time point defined: pre-treatment sample, taken before nivolumab and TIL therapy. This specimen consisted of blood, obtained at baseline. The receptors shown here come from a person aged 25 to 80 with non-small cell lung cancer.

This chain links TRBV18 with TRBJ2-7; tentatively, D is TRBD1 (5 bases). The CDR3 contains 14 residues. Germline loops: CDR1 KGHSH, CDR2 LQKENI. V was shortened by 1 base and J by 4 bases, with 11 bases between the two germline ends. The CDR3, as DNA: TGTGCCAGCTCACCACACGATGGGGCATACGAGCAGTACTTC. Translating it yields CASSPHDGAYEQYF.

V is TRBV12-3 or TRBV12-4 and J is TRBJ2-7; unclear D gene. This CDR3 contains 11 residues. The ends were cut back, 3 bases at V and 7 bases at J, with 7 bases in the middle. The CDR3 loop reads CASSLGREQYF. CDR3 nucleotides: TGTGCCAGCAGTTTGGGTCGGGAGCAGTACTTC.

The chain employs TRBV18 and TRBJ2-7; D ambiguous. The V end was cut by 3 bases, the J end by 3 bases, with 9 bases between. This CDR3 region has 13 residues. Germline V lookup: CDR1 KGHSH, CDR2 LQKENI. Written as DNA, the CDR3 is TGTGCCAGCTCACCCGGTGCGAACTACGAGCAGTACTTC. This encodes CASSPGANYEQYF.

This chain connects TRBV20-1 to TRBJ2-3; possibly TRBD1 or TRBD2 for D (5 bases each). Trimming took 0 bases from V and 10 from J, leaving 5 bases between them. Germline CDR1 reads DFQATT; CDR2 reads SNEGSKA (reference sequence). There are 10 residues in the CDR3. The CDR3 DNA reads TGCAGTGCTAGAGAGGGGGCGCAGTATTTT. This gives the protein CSAREGAQYF.

This chain joins TRBV27 and TRBJ2-7; TRBD1 matches at 11 bases. Germline CDR1 MNHEY, CDR2 SMNVEV (reference sequence). Trimming took 5 bases from V and 4 from J; bases not matched to a gene: 4. This CDR3 has 14 amino acids. The chain's CDR3 is CASSRTGGGYEQYF. CDR3 bases: TGTGCCAGCAGTCGGACAGGGGGCGGATACGAGCAGTACTTC.

The chain recombines TRBV28 with TRBJ1-4; tentatively, D is TRBD1 (5 bases). The CDR3 length is 15 residues. Trimming cost V 3 bases and J 3 bases, with 11 bases left between them. CDR1 and CDR2 from the germline V gene are MDHEN and SYDVKM. CDR3 amino acids: CASSFGGTANEKLFF. CDR3 nucleotide sequence: TGTGCCAGCAGTTTTGGGGGAACGGCTAATGAAAAACTGTTTTTT.

The rearrangement links TRBV11-1 to TRBJ1-1, with 9 positions matching TRBD1. Germline-derived CDR1 and CDR2 are SGHAT and FQDESV (reference sequence). Trimming took 7 bases from V and 4 from J; bases not matched to a gene: 7. The CDR3 runs 14 residues. CDR3 amino acids: CASTTGGVFTEAFF. Here the CDR3 DNA reads TGTGCCAGCACCACAGGGGGCGTTTTCACTGAAGCTTTCTTT.

CDR3 sequence: CSVVQFGGYTF. CDR3 sequence (DNA): TGCAGCGTTGTACAGTTCGGTGGCTACACCTTC. This chain uses TRBV29-1 with TRBJ1-2; no definite D call. Germline V gene sequence: CDR1 SQVTM, CDR2 ANQGSEA. With 4 bases removed from V and 7 bases from J, the gap between germline ends came to 10 bases. This CDR3 comprises 11 residues.

The gene calls are TRBV5-6 and TRBJ1-1; D gene ambiguous. Trimming left V 4 bases short and J 1 base short, with 11 bases between. The CDR3 contains 14 residues. The germline CDR1 and CDR2 sequences are SGHDT and YYEEEE. The CDR3 bases are TGTGCCAGCAGCCCAGGACCTACGAACACTGAAGCTTTCTTT. It yields the protein CASSPGPTNTEAFF.

J is TRBJ2-1 and V is TRBV19; D perhaps matches TRBD2 (6 bases). Germline V gives CDR1 LNHDA, CDR2 SQIVND (reference sequence). The ends were cut back, 3 bases at V and 6 bases at J, with 9 bases in the middle. The CDR3 runs 13 residues. In nucleotides, the CDR3 is TGTGCCAGTAGTATCGGGAGCCCCAATGAGCAGTTCTTC. Translated: CASSIGSPNEQFF.

The chain couples TRBV11-1 to TRBJ2-3; no clear D gene. Trimming pared 6 bases from V and 8 bases from J, leaving 12 bases between. The length of the CDR3 is 12 residues. Germline V gene data show CDR1 as SGHAT and CDR2 as FQDESV (reference sequence). The CDR3 bases are TGTGCCAGCAGGGATATTACGGGTACGCAGTATTTT. It encodes CASRDITGTQYF.

V gene TRBV19 combines with J gene TRBJ2-4, with 8 positions matching TRBD1. This CDR3 has 15 residues. V lost 8 bases and J lost 6; bases outside the gene matches: 12. Germline V gene data show CDR1 as LNHDA and CDR2 as SQIVND (reference sequence). As DNA, the CDR3 is TGTGCCAGTGCCCAAAGGACAGGGCAACGAAACATTCAGTACTTC. This encodes CASAQRTGQRNIQYF.

In its sample, this clone was seen once. The rearrangement uses TRBV6-2 or TRBV6-3 and TRBJ1-5, with D unresolved. Trimming stripped 3 bases from V and 2 bases from J, with 11 bases between. Per germline, CDR1 MNHEY and CDR2 SVGEGT. The CDR3 totals 15 residues. The CDR3 nucleotides are TGTGCCAGCAGTTATGCCCCCACAGGCAATCAGCCCCAGCATTTT. Translation gives CASSYAPTGNQPQHF.

This chain uses TRBV14 with TRBJ1-2; tentatively, D is TRBD1 (5 bases). Germline assignment: CDR1 SGHDN and CDR2 FVKESK. The CDR3 runs to 15 residues. V lost 0 bases and J 3 bases, leaving 11 bases between the germline ends. CDR3 loop: CASSQDLAGHYGYTF. The CDR3 nucleotides read TGTGCCAGCAGCCAAGATCTGGCAGGGCACTATGGCTACACCTTC.

The chain recombines TRBV5-4 with TRBJ2-2, with D perhaps TRBD2 (5 bases). Trimming stripped 4 bases from V and 4 bases from J, with 8 bases between. This CDR3 has 13 residues. The germline V gene has CDR1 SGHNT and CDR2 YYREEE (reference sequence). CDR3 DNA sequence: TGTGCCAGCAGCGGAGGAATCACCGGGGAGCTGTTTTTT. Protein sequence: CASSGGITGELFF. The whole variable domain, remainder taken from reference TRBV5-4 and TRBJ2-2, is ETGVTQSPTHLIKTRGQQVTLRCSSQSGHNTVSWYQQALGQGPQFIFQYYREEENGRGNFPPRFSGLQFPNYSSELNVNALELDDSALYLCASSGGITGELFFGEGSRLTVL.

V is TRBV7-6 and J is TRBJ1-1, with D maybe TRBD1 (5 bases). This CDR3 has 17 residues. In germline, CDR1 is SGHVS, CDR2 FNYEAQ. The V end was cut by 5 bases, the J end by 1 base, with 20 bases between. CDR3 nucleotides: TGTGCCAGCAGCCTCCTACGTCCCCTCAGGGAGAACACTGAAGCTTTCTTT. As protein: CASSLLRPLRENTEAFF.

The V gene is TRBV6-5, the J gene TRBJ1-6; 9 bases line up with TRBD1. The CDR3 length is 14 residues. After removal of 6 bases from V and 9 bases from J, the junction contained 6 bases not matched to a gene. CDR1 is MNHEY and CDR2 is SVGAGI in the germline V gene. CDR3 in DNA: TGTGCCAGCAGGATGCGGGACAGGGCTTCACCCCTCCACTTT. This translates into CASRMRDRASPLHF.